This TCR beta chain was sequenced during a study of T-cell reconstitution after alpha-beta-depleted transplantation in children (dated by TCRdb to the mid-2010s). Broadly, across the study: The study quantitatively tracked T-cell immune reconstitution after TCRalphabeta/CD19-depleted allogeneic hematopoietic cell transplantation in children using TCR repertoire profiling.

Of note for this clonotype: It has no known antigen specificity. Qualities for individual bases were not recorded, and no much larger clone is one base off.

Including cysteine and phenylalanine, the CDR3 has 13 amino acids. Only CDR3 DNA is held: 39 bases, read in frame from base 1. CDR1 and CDR2 are drawn from the germline V gene: SGHTA, FQGTGA. Trimming at the junction amounts to 5 bases on V and 5 bases on J, and the germline ends lie 10 bases apart. The intended sense of this specimen's treatment or condition label: allogeneic hematopoietic cell transplantation with graft depleted of TCRalphabeta T cells and CD19 B cells. Transplant recipients were children who received TCRalphabeta/CD19-depleted allogeneic hematopoietic cell grafts. General findings and caveats noted by the study authors: Apparently early alphabetaT-cell count recovery about two months after transplant reportedly relied on only several hundred rapidly expanded clones derived from non-depleted graft cells. The high TCRbeta diversity at day 60 in some patients was ascribed to recipient T cells and intrathymic progenitors that had survived conditioning. Over subsequent months, a decline in hyperexpanded clone frequencies was noted, and after one year, T-cell counts and TCRbeta diversity were mostly ascribed to newly produced T cells.

Library preparation was by PCR. Sequencer: Illumina HiSeq 2500. Molecular barcoding was employed in the preparation of TCR libraries, with unique molecular identifiers being used to normalize TCRbeta repertoire quantification. The public reads were run again by TCRdb, first through fastp at Q25 and then through MiXCR, and only productive beta chains were kept. Entries that share a CDR3 protein sequence are merged under the most common genes and DNA. The sample table lists hundreds of thousands of distinct CDR3 sequences, around 15% of them with a count of one. Clones ranked in the top ten supply approximately 44% of the sample.

The starting material was PBMCs, mostly from graft donor cells, obtained 360 days after TCRalphabeta/CD19-depleted stem cell transplant. In this chain, TRBV7-3 is recombined with TRBJ2-1, with the D gene not confidently named. This sequence originates from a male patient between 2 and 10 years old who had a stem cell transplant for acute lymphoblastic leukemia, so the T cells may come from the graft donor. CDR3 sequence: CASSLSRDNEQFF. DNA sequence: TGTGCCAGCAGCCTAAGTAGGGACAATGAGCAGTTCTTC.